This TCR beta chain comes out of a study of blood T cell repertoires in COVID-19. The overall study: Nucleic acid was either cDNA or gDNA, and it came from T cells, B-cell-depleted T cells, or PBMCs.

As processed by the authors: Reference gene primer amplification in the assay estimated nucleated cell counts. Sequencing was performed with immunoSEQ multiplex PCR; in TCRdb, only in-frame clones are kept and a portion is missing. The V and J calls and clone size were taken over from that table, and D and trimming were inferred from the DNA. The sample yields under 300,000 clones, less than 85% seen once. Seattle cases were enrolled at active infection and followed longitudinally. Looked up from germline, CDR1 is MNHEY and CDR2 is SMNVEV (reference sequence). CDR3 length: 15 residues. V gave up 4 bases and J gave up 3 bases; unmatched junction bases: 3.

The V call is TRBV27, the J call TRBJ2-1, with 10 bases that match TRBD2. Sequenced input: peripheral blood. This TCR was recovered from a human donor with COVID-19, enrolled during active disease. The donor label of this sample is uncertain. The CDR3 sequence is CASSSLAGDYNEQFF. For the CDR3, the DNA is TGTGCCAGCAGTTCTCTAGCGGGGGACTACAATGAGCAGTTCTTC.